This paragraph reports one T cell receptor (beta chain). In this sample, this clonotype turned up many times. Its antigen target is currently unknown. Per-base qualities were not stored, and no clone one base away is much larger. This sample stems from a study of T-cell reconstitution after alpha-beta-depleted transplantation in children (dated by TCRdb to about 2016). About the study as a whole: Using TCR repertoire profiling, the study quantitatively followed how T-cell immune reconstitution unfolded in children after TCRalphabeta/CD19-depleted allogeneic hematopoietic cell transplantation.

Its CDR3 holds 15 amino acids, cysteine through phenylalanine. The only DNA kept is the CDR3, 45 bases in frame from the first base. The germline V gene provides CDR1 SGHVS and CDR2 FNYEAQ. Here V drops 2 bases and J drops 1 base, and the junction holds 3 bases not matched to any gene. On the study overall, not on this receptor specifically: In some patients, high TCRbeta diversity at day 60 was attributed to recipient T cells and intrathymic progenitors that had survived conditioning. Hyperexpanded clone frequencies declined over subsequent months; after one year, T-cell counts and TCRbeta diversity were mostly attributed to newly produced T cells. The apparently early alphabetaT-cell count recovery about two months after transplant was reportedly dependent on only several hundred rapidly expanded clones derived from non-depleted graft cells.

Library preparation was by PCR. TCRdb names Illumina HiSeq 2500 as the instrument used. To normalize quantification of the TCRbeta repertoire, the TCR libraries were built with molecular barcoding that relied on unique molecular identifiers. TCRdb itself trimmed the public reads at Q25 with fastp, ran MiXCR and retained productive beta chains. Each entry merges the rows of one CDR3 protein and shows their most common DNA and genes. The sample table contains approximately 170,000 distinct CDR3 sequences; only one count was recorded for 8.5% to 14% of them. The top ten clonotypes cover roughly 13% of the sample. The intended sense of this specimen's treatment or condition label: allogeneic hematopoietic cell transplantation with graft depleted of TCRalphabeta T cells and CD19 B cells. Transplant recipients were children who received TCRalphabeta/CD19-depleted allogeneic hematopoietic cell grafts.

The sequence was collected from a boy aged 2 to 10 with acute myeloid leukemia, due to receive a stem cell transplant. This chain is built from TRBV7-6 and TRBJ2-7; 9 nucleotides in the junction match TRBD1. The source material was PBMCs, sampled before TCRalphabeta/CD19-depleted stem cell transplant. The CDR3 sequence is CASSLRQGESYEQYF. The sequenced DNA: TGTGCCAGCAGCTTACGACAGGGGGAATCCTACGAGCAGTACTTC.